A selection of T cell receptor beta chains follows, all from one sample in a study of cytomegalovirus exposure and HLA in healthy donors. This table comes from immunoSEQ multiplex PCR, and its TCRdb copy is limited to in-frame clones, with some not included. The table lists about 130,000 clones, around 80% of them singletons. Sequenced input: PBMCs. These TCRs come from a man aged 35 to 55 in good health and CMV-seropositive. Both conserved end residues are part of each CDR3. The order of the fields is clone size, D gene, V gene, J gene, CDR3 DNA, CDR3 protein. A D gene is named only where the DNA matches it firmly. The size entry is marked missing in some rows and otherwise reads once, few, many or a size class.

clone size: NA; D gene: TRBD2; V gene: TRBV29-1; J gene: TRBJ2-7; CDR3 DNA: TGCAGCGTTGCCCAGTTACCCAGGGGGGCCTTTAGCGGGAGCGGCCTCCACGAGCAGTACTTC; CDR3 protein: CSVAQLPRGAFSGSGLHEQYF
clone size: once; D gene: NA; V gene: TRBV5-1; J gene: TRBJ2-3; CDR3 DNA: TGCGCCAGCAGTATGGAGAGGGGGGATACGCAGTATTTT; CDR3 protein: CASSMERGDTQYF
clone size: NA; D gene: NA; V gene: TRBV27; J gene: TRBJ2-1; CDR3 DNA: TGTGCCAGCAGGGGGGCAAGGGATGAGCAGTTCTTC; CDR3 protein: CASRGARDEQFF
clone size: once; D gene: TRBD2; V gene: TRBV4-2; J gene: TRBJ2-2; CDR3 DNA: TGTGCCAGCAGCCAAGAAACTAGCGCGAACACCGGGGAGCTGTTTTTT; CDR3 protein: CASSQETSANTGELFF
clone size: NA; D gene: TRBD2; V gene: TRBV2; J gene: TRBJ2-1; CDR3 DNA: TGTGCCAGCAGTGCTGGGACTAGGCAGGAGCAGTTCTTC; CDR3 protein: CASSAGTRQEQFF
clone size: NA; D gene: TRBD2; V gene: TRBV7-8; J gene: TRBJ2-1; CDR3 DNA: TGTGCCAGCAGCCCGAATATAGCGGGTTGGGGCCACAATGAGCAGTTCTTC; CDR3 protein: CASSPNIAGWGHNEQFF
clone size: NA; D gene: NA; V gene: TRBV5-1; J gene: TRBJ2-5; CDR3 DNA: TGCGCCAGCAGCGCTGGGGGGACCGGGGAGACCCAGTACTTC; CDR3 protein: CASSAGGTGETQYF
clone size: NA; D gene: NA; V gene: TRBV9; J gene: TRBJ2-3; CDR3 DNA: TGTGCCAGCAGCGTCTCGTCCGGGGCGCAGTATTTT; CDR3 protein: CASSVSSGAQYF
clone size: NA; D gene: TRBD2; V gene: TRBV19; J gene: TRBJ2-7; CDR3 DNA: TGTGCCAGTAGTATGGGGGCTAGCGGGAGATACGAGCAGTACTTC; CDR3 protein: CASSMGASGRYEQYF
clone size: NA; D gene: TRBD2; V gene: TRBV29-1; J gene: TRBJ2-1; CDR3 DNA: TGCAGCGTTGGGACTAGCGGGCGACTCAATGAGCAGTTCTTC; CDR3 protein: CSVGTSGRLNEQFF